This T cell receptor beta chain was profiled in a study of T cells in Graves' hyperthyroidism and ophthalmopathy. Study-wide results and caveats: In blood, most of the thyroid clonotypes expanded above 0.001 were also present.

RNA transcripts provided the source from which TCR beta CDR3 regions were amplified. HTBI primers drove first-round RT-PCR of the TCR CDR3. Each CDR3 protein gets one entry after TCRdb re-called the multiplex PCR reads with MiXCR. In the table there are over 300,000 distinct CDR3 sequences, more than 11% of which are singletons. The V and J ends lost 1 base and 1 base respectively, with 9 bases between them. CDR1 and CDR2 from the germline V gene are LGHDT and YNNKEL (reference sequence). CDR3 length equals 15 residues. This clonotype showed up many times. Its antigen remains unknown. The source of this sequence is a woman aged 55-70 years with Graves' hyperthyroidism. This rearrangement joins TRBV3-1 to TRBJ2-3; TRBD1 or TRBD2 may be the D gene (5 bases each). The material sequenced was blood. The CDR3 bases are TGTGCCAGCAGCCAAGGTACGGGGCGCACAGATACGCAGTATTTT. It yields the protein CASSQGTGRTDTQYF.